This record looks at one TCR beta chain sequence and its context. The antigen it binds to is not known. Base qualities are not provided; no much larger clone lies one nucleotide away. The germline V gene sets CDR1 to KGHSH and CDR2 to LQKENI. V and J are truncated by 2 bases and 2 bases respectively, leaving an intervening sequence of 12 bases. The CDR3, cysteine through phenylalanine, is 15 amino acids long. The DNA shown is the 45-base CDR3, in frame from base 1. This sample was taken from a study of cytomegalovirus exposure and HLA in healthy donors (dated by TCRdb to about 2017). Concerning the study at large: According to a later analysis, the 100 to 150 validation repertoires were produced on the same platform as the 680 or so repertoires of the first cohort. The study combined high-throughput TCR immunosequencing, statistical association of individual TCRs with disease status, and machine learning to predict cytomegalovirus infection status. The study aimed to test whether cataloging public T cell receptors could reveal signatures of past pathogen exposure. In addition to the first cohort of about 650 subjects, a separate validation cohort of 100 to 150 different subjects was used.

Separate from the approximately 690-subject first cohort, the validation cohort of 120 subjects was the group to which the donors belonged. The library relied on the immunoSEQ multiplex PCR assay. Per the source publication's procedure: A statistical classification framework was developed to diagnose cytomegalovirus status using the catalog of TCR beta chain sequences. Sourced from immuneACCESS, this table was stored by TCRdb with only in-frame sequences that have V and J called. A share of the clones is absent; for the studies checked, an unresolved V gene accounts for under half, and the remainder has no known explanation. V, J and clone size derive from that table, while D and trimming were established from the DNA sequence. The sample includes about 240,000 clones, with around 86% observed a single time. The top ten hold 0.95% to 1.5% of the sample. What the research found in general, with its limitations: A later analysis lacked HLA typing for the validation cohort, so it scored co-occurrence in that cohort across all 130 or so repertoires. The classifier was reported to diagnose cytomegalovirus status with high specificity and sensitivity in both the original and validation cohorts. In vitro tests confirmed that a few of the cytomegalovirus-associated TCR beta chains recognize cytomegalovirus antigens. Of the cluster scores, approximately 95% were above 0 in a later analysis, which found that TCRs clustered in the first cohort also tended to co-occur in the approximately 110 validation repertoires. Across donors, most TCR sequences were observed very rarely, whereas some public TCRs were present in many individuals. In the study, around 160 TCR beta chains were listed as associated with cytomegalovirus. According to the authors, the approach could potentially be generalized to other disease states and immunological phenotypes.

Recombination joined TRBV18 with TRBJ2-5; TRBD1 is possibly the D segment (6 matching bases). Material: PBMCs. This TCR was recovered from a woman aged 25 to 39 in good health and CMV-seropositive. For the CDR3, the sequence is CASSPGGKIQETQYF. The DNA sequence is TGTGCCAGCTCACCAGGGGGCAAGATACAAGAGACCCAGTACTTC. Supplemented by the reference TRBV18 and TRBJ2-5 proteins around the CDR3, the complete variable domain is NAGVMQNPRHLVRRRGQEARLRCSPMKGHSHVYWYRQLPEEGLKFMVYLQKENIIDESGMPKERFSAEFPKEGPSILRIQQVVRGDSAAYFCASSPGGKIQETQYFGPGTRLLVL.